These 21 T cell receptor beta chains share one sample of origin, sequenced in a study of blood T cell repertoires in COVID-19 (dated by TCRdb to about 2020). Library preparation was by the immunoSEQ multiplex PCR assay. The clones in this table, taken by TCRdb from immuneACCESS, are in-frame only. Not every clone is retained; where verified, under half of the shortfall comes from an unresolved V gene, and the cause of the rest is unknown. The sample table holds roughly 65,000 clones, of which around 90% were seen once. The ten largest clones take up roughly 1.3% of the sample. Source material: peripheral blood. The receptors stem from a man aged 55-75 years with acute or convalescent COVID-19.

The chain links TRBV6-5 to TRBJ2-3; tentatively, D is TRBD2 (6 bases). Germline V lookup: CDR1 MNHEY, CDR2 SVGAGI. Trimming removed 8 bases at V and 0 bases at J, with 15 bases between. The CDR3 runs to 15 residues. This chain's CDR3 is CASGSGYASTDTQYF. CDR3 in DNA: TGTGCCAGCGGGAGCGGGTACGCTAGCACAGATACGCAGTATTTT.

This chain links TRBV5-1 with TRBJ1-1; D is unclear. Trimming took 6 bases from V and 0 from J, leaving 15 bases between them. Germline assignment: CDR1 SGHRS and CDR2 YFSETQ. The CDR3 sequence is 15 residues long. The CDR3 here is CASNPSGFMNTEAFF. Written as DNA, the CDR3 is TGCGCCAGCAACCCCTCGGGATTCATGAACACTGAAGCTTTCTTT.

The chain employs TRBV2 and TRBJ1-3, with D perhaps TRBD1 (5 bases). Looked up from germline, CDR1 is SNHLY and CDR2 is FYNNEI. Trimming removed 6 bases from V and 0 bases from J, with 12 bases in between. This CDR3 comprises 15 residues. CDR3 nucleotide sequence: TGTGCCAGCAGAGGCTCCGGGGGCTCTGGAAACACCATATATTTT. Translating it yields CASRGSGGSGNTIYF.

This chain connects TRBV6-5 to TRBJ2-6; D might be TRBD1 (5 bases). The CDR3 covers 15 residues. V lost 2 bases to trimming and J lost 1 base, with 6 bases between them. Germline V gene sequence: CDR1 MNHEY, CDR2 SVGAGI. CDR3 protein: CASSYPGSGANVLTF. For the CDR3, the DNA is TGTGCCAGCAGTTACCCAGGGTCTGGGGCCAACGTCCTGACTTTC.

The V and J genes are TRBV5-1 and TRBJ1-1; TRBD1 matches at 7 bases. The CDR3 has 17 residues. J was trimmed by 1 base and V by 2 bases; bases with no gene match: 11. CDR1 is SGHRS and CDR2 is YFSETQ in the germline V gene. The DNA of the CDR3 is TGCGCCAGCAGCTTCAAGACAGGGAAGGAAAGGAACACTGAAGCTTTCTTT. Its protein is CASSFKTGKERNTEAFF. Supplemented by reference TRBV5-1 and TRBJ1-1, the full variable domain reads KAGVTQTPRYLIKTRGQQVTLSCSPISGHRSVSWYQQTPGQGLQFLFEYFSETQRNKGNFPGRFSGRQFSNSRSEMNVSTLELGDSALYLCASSFKTGKERNTEAFFGQGTRLTVV.

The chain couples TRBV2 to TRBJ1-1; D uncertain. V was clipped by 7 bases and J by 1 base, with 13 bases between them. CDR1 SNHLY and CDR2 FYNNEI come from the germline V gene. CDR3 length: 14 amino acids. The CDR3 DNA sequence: TGTGCCAGCAAGCTTGAGGGTAAGAACACTGAAGCTTTCTTT. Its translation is CASKLEGKNTEAFF.

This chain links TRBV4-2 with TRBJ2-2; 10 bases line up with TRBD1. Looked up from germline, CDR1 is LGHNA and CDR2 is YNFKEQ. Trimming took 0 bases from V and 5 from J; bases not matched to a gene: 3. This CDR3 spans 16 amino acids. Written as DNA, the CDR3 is TGTGCCAGCAGCCAAGAGGACAGGGGGGGAACCGGGGAGCTGTTTTTT. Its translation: CASSQEDRGGTGELFF.

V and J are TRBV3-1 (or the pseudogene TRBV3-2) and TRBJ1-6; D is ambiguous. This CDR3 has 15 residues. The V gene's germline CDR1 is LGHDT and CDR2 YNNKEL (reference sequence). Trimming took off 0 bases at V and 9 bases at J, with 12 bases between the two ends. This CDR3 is CASSQDPRQSSPLHF. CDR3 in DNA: TGTGCCAGCAGCCAAGACCCGCGACAATCTTCACCCCTCCACTTT.

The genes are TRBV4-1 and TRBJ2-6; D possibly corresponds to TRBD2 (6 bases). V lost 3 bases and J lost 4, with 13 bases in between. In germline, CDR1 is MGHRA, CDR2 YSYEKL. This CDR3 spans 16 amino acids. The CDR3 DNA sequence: TGCGCCAGCAGCCAGGGGCGGGGTACAGGGGCCAACGTCCTGACTTTC. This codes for CASSQGRGTGANVLTF.

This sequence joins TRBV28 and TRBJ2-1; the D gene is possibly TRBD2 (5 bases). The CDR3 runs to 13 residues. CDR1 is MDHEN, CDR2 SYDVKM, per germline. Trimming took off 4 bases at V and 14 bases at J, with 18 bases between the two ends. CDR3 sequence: CASSSPAGSGEFF. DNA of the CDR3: TGTGCCAGCAGTTCCCCCGCTGGATCCGGGGAGTTCTTC.

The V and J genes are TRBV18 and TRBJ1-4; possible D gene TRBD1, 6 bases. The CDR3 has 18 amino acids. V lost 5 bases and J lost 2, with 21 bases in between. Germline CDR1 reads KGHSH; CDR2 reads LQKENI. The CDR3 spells CASSLSTPDRTTNEKLFF. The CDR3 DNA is TGTGCCAGCTCATTATCCACTCCAGACAGGACGACTAATGAAAAACTGTTTTTT. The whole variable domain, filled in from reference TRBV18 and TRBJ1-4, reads NAGVMQNPRHLVRRRGQEARLRCSPMKGHSHVYWYRQLPEEGLKFMVYLQKENIIDESGMPKERFSAEFPKEGPSILRIQQVVRGDSAAYFCASSLSTPDRTTNEKLFFGSGTQLSVL.

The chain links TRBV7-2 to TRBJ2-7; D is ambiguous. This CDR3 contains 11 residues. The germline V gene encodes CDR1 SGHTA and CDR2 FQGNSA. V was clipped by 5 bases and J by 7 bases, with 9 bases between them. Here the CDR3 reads CASSREWEQYF. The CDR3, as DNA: TGTGCCAGCAGCCGCGAGTGGGAGCAGTACTTC.

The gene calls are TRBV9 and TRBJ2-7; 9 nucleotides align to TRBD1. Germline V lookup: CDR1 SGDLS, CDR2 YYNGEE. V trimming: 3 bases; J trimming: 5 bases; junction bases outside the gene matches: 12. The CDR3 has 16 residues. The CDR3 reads CASSDPRQGGGHEQYF. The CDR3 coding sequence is TGTGCCAGCAGCGACCCTCGACAGGGGGGTGGCCACGAGCAGTACTTC.

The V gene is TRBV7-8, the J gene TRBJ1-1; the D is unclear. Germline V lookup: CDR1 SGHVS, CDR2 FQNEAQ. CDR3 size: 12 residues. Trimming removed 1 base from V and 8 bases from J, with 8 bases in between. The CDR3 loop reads CASSLGWREAFF. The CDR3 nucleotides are TGTGCCAGCAGCTTAGGGTGGCGGGAAGCTTTCTTT.

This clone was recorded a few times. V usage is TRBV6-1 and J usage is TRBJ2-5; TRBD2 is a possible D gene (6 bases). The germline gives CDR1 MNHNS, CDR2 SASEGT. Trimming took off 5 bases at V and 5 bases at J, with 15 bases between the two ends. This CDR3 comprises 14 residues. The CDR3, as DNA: TGTGCCAGCAGTAAAGGAGGGCGCGTGGAGACCCAGTACTTC. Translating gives CASSKGGRVETQYF.

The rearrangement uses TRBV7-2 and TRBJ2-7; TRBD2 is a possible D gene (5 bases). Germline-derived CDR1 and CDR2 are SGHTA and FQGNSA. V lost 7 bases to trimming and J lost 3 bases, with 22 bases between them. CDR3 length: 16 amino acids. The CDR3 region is CASNNNRGAGGYEQYF. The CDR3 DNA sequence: TGTGCCAGCAACAATAACCGGGGTGCTGGAGGCTACGAGCAGTACTTC.

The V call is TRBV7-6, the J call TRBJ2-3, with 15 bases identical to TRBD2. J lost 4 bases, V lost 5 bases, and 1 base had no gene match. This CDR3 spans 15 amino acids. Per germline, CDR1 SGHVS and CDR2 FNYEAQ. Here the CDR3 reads CASSRTSGGADTQYF. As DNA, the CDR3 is TGTGCCAGCAGCCGGACTAGCGGGGGGGCAGATACGCAGTATTTT.

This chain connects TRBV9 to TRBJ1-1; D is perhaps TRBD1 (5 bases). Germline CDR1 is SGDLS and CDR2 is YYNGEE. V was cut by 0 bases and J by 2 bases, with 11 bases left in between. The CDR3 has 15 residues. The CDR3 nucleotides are TGTGCCAGCAGCGTAGACCCGACAGCCAACACTGAAGCTTTCTTT. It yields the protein CASSVDPTANTEAFF.

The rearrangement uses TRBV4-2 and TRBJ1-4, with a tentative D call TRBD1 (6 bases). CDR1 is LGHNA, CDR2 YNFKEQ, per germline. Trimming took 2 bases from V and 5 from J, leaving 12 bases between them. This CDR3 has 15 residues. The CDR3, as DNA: TGTGCCAGCAGCCAAACCGGACAGAGGAATGAAAAACTGTTTTTT. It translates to CASSQTGQRNEKLFF.

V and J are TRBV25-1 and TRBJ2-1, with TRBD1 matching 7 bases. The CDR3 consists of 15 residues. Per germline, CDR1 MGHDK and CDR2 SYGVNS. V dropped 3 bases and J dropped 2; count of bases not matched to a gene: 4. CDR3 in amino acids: CASSDPGGAYNEQFF. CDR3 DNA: TGTGCCAGCAGTGATCCAGGGGGTGCCTACAATGAGCAGTTCTTC.

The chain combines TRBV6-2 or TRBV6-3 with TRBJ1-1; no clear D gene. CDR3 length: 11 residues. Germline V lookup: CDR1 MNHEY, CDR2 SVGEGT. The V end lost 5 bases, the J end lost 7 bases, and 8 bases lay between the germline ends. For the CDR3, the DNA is TGTGCCAGCAGTCGAGATTTTGAAGCTTTCTTT. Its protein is CASSRDFEAFF.